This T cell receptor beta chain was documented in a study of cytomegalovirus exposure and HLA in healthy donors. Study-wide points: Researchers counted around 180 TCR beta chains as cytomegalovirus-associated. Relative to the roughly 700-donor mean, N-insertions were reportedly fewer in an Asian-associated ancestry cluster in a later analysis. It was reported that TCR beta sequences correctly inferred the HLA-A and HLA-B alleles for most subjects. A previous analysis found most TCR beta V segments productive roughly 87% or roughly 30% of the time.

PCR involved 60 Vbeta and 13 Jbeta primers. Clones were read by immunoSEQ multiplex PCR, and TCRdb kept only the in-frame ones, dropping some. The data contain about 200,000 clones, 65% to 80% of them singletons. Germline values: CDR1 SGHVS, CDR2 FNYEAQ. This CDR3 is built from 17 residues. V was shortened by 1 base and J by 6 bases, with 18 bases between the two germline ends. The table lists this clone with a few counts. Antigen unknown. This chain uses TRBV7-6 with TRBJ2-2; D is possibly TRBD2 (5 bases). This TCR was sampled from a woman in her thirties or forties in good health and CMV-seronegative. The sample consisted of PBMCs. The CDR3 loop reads CASSLESGIQRAGELFF. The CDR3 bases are TGTGCCAGCAGCTTAGAGTCGGGGATACAGAGGGCCGGGGAGCTGTTTTTT.